These 2 T cell receptor beta chains share one sample of origin, sequenced in a study of radiotherapy plus CTLA-4 blockade in lung cancer. Method: immunoSEQ multiplex PCR; TCRdb's copy keeps in-frame clones and lacks some. In the table there are roughly 110,000 clones, about 80% of which are singletons. Sequencing was performed on peripheral blood, taken from a patient treated with radiotherapy plus ipilimumab. The receptors were sampled from a human donor with non-small cell lung cancer that progressed on radiotherapy plus ipilimumab. Some clones in this sample may be carry-over from other donors' samples.

The chain carries TRBV7-9 and TRBJ1-4; 8 bases are a match to TRBD1. Germline assignment: CDR1 SEHNR and CDR2 FQNEAQ (reference sequence). This CDR3 region has 19 residues. The V and J ends lost 7 bases and 5 bases, in that order; junction bases with no gene match: 21. The CDR3 nucleotides are TGTGCCAGCACCTCGAGCGCCCTGACAGGGGCGAACCAAAATGAAAAACTGTTTTTT. Protein product: CASTSSALTGANQNEKLFF.

V and J are TRBV11-3 and TRBJ2-7; TRBD1 matches at 11 bases. This CDR3 spans 14 amino acids. After removal of 4 bases from V and 2 bases from J, the junction contained 1 base not matched to a gene. Germline CDR1 and CDR2: SGHNT and YENEEA. The CDR3 loop is CASSSGQGAYEQYF. In nucleotides, the CDR3 is TGTGCCAGCAGCTCGGGACAGGGGGCCTACGAGCAGTACTTC.